This T cell receptor beta chain was identified during a study of blood T cell repertoires in COVID-19. The germline gives CDR1 MNHEY, CDR2 SVGEGT. The CDR3 is made up of 16 amino acids. The ends were cut back, 4 bases at V and 1 base at J, with 16 bases in the middle. Method: immunoSEQ multiplex PCR; TCRdb's copy keeps in-frame clones and lacks some. The sample lists some 180,000 clones, roughly four fifths occurring once. Input material: peripheral blood. This chain connects TRBV6-2 or TRBV6-3 to TRBJ2-5, with D tentatively TRBD2 (5 bases). The clonotype originates from a woman older than 75 with COVID-19, enrolled during active disease. CDR3 DNA sequence: TGTGCCAGCAGTTCCCTTTCGTCTAGCCTCCAAGAGACCCAGTACTTC. It specifies CASSSLSSSLQETQYF.